This T cell receptor (beta chain) came from a study of blood T cell repertoires in COVID-19 (dated by TCRdb to the early 2020s). The study in broad terms: Collaborator samples came from the United States, Italy and Spain and covered acute and convalescent phases of COVID-19. The prospective study material was composed of cDNA or gDNA derived from T cells, B-cell-depleted T cells, or PBMCs. Subjects who had been exposed to COVID-19, were actively infected with it, or had recovered from it provided the deeply sampled blood TCRbeta repertoires that made up the dataset. A freely available public database, intended as a resource for researchers studying the immune response to SARS-CoV-2, is where the repertoires were released. The samples were drawn from the first 160 participants of the ongoing ImmuneRACE study and from 1,254 subjects provided by 6 global collaborators. A de-identified subject ID, COVID-19 status, age in years and sex were almost always included in the sample metadata. HLA class I and class II types, where available, came from metadata supplied by the sample provider rather than from assay-based typing.

Enrolling through a virtual design, the prospective study's participants ranged in age from roughly 18 to 95 years and lived across 20 to 25 United States geographic areas. Cohort assignment in the prospective study relied on participant-reported clinical history from a screening survey and a study questionnaire. For ImmuneRACE Cohort 3, a participant was defined as recovered based on two consecutive negative NP/OP PCR tests, clearance by a healthcare professional, or resolution of symptoms. In the prospective study, mobile phlebotomists collected whole blood, serum and a nasopharyngeal or oropharyngeal swab from each participant. Additional blood draws and questionnaires over an approximately 2-month period could optionally be provided by prospective study participants. Blood samples from the prospective study were shipped frozen or at room temperature prior to DNA extraction. Remarks on this clone: What antigen it recognizes has not been identified. Base qualities are missing; no much larger clone stands one base away.

The cysteine opens and the phenylalanine closes a CDR3 of 11 amino acids. This entry keeps only the CDR3 DNA: 33 bases, framed from base 1. Per the germline V gene, SNHLY is the CDR1 and FYNNEI is the CDR2. V is shortened by 4 bases, J by 9 bases, and the region joining them spans 7 bases. TCRbeta CDR3 regions were amplified from genomic DNA by means of the immunoSEQ Assay, a bias-controlled multiplex PCR. Per the original workflow: The number of nucleated cells in each sample was estimated from the amplification of reference gene primers within the assay. To quantify the absolute abundance of each unique TCRbeta CDR3 rearrangement, sequence reads were collapsed and filtered. Productive Simpson clonality was computed per sample as the square root of Simpson's diversity index over productive rearrangements. The clones in this table, taken by TCRdb from immuneACCESS, are in-frame only. Not every clone is retained; where verified, under half of the shortfall comes from an unresolved V gene, and the cause of the rest is unknown. The DNA was the basis for D and trimming; V, J and clone size are from that table. The sample table lists roughly 150,000 clones, around 85% of them with a count of one. The ten largest account for more than 5% of the sample.

Here is what the overall study found, with its caveats: How much clinical and demographic metadata was included differed by source and by participant, and the metadata was provided uncurated.

This clonotype originated in a woman in her forties who had recovered from COVID-19. Material for sequencing was PBMCs or T cells enriched from blood (not recorded which). The V gene is TRBV2 and the J gene is TRBJ2-4, with the D segment identity uncertain. The CDR3 reads as follows: CASSGEVIQYF. The bases are TGTGCCAGCAGTGGTGAGGTCATTCAGTACTTC.